Listed below are T cell receptor beta chains from one sample, sequenced in a study of T cells in Graves' hyperthyroidism and ophthalmopathy. TCRdb re-called the multiplex PCR reads with MiXCR, one entry per CDR3 protein. The profile covers approximately 95,000 distinct CDR3 sequences, with around 40% appearing a single time and about a tenth taken by the ten largest. The sequenced material came from peripheral blood or thyroid tissue (not recorded which). Receptor source: a woman aged 25 to 39 with Graves' hyperthyroidism. Both conserved end residues are part of each CDR3. The order of the fields is D gene, J gene, V gene, clone size, CDR3 protein, CDR3 DNA. D genes are given only for firm matches. Not all rows give a size; the values are once, few, many and, for expanded clones, a class.

-,TRBJ1-2,TRBV29-1,-,CSVGIERGAGGYTF,TGCAGCGTTGGAATAGAACGGGGGGCCGGCGGCTACACCTTC
TRBD2,TRBJ2-7,TRBV2,-,CAGIGSGRNEQYF,TGTGCCGGCATAGGTAGCGGGAGAAACGAGCAGTACTTC
-,TRBJ2-7,TRBV6-5,many,CASGLPWVSYEQYF,TGTGCCAGCGGCCTGCCCTGGGTCTCCTACGAGCAGTACTTC
TRBD1,TRBJ2-7,TRBV9,-,CASSGDGTGPTYEQYF,TGTGCCAGCAGCGGAGATGGGACAGGGCCGACCTACGAGCAGTACTTC
TRBD1,TRBJ1-2,TRBV15,few,CATSRGQGANYGYTF,TGTGCCACCAGCAGAGGACAGGGAGCTAACTATGGCTACACCTTC
-,TRBJ2-2,TRBV7-3,many,CASSPSSDATGELFF,TGTGCCAGCAGCCCTTCGTCTGATGCCACCGGGGAGCTGTTTTTT
-,TRBJ2-3,TRBV6-6,many,CASSASLATQYF,TGTGCCAGCAGTGCCAGCTTGGCTACGCAGTATTTT
-,TRBJ2-1,TRBV20-1,-,CSARDPSGGGSKFF,TGCAGTGCTAGAGATCCTAGCGGAGGGGGGAGTAAGTTCTTC
-,TRBJ1-1,TRBV10-2,-,CASSDKRGSEAFF,TGCGCCAGCAGTGACAAGAGGGGTTCTGAAGCTTTCTTT
-,TRBJ1-2,TRBV3-2,many,CASSQVGGSGGYTF,TGTGCCAGCAGCCAAGTTGGCGGTTCCGGTGGCTACACCTTC
TRBD1,TRBJ2-5,TRBV10-3,-,CAISESGQTQETQYF,TGTGCCATCAGTGAGTCGGGACAGACCCAAGAGACCCAGTACTTC
TRBD2,TRBJ2-7,TRBV15,-,CATSRGDEQYF,TGTGCCACCAGTCGGGGGGACGAGCAGTACTTC
-,TRBJ2-7,TRBV15,-,CATGYEQYF,TGTGCCACCGGCTACGAGCAGTACTTC
-,TRBJ2-6,TRBV6-5,many,CASSWGALRLTNVLTF,TGTGCCAGCAGTTGGGGAGCCCTCCGACTAACCAACGTCCTGACTTTC
-,TRBJ1-1,TRBV25-1,-,CARSQANTEAFF,TGTGCTAGGTCCCAGGCGAACACTGAAGCTTTCTTT
-,TRBJ2-7,TRBV7-7,-,CASSRTGEIYEQYF,TGTGCTAGCAGCAGGACGGGAGAAATCTACGAGCAGTACTTC
-,TRBJ2-5,TRBV10-3,-,CAISESTIAPQETQYF,TGTGCCATCAGTGAGTCGACAATAGCGCCACAAGAGACCCAGTACTTC
-,TRBJ2-3,TRBV14,many,CASSQAVVDTQYF,TGTGCCAGCAGCCAAGCTGTCGTAGATACGCAGTATTTT
TRBD1,TRBJ1-4,TRBV7-6,many,CASSLPPGQGVEKLFF,TGTGCCAGCAGCTTGCCACCGGGACAGGGAGTTGAAAAACTGTTTTTT
-,TRBJ1-5,TRBV20-1,-,CSAKASWPQHF,TGCAGTGCTAAGGCGTCTTGGCCCCAGCATTTT
TRBD1,TRBJ1-3,TRBV15,-,CATSSGDSSGNTIYF,TGTGCCACCAGCAGCGGGGACAGCTCTGGAAACACCATATATTTT
-,TRBJ1-1,TRBV7-2,once,CASSSLPGQRQNTEAFF,TGTGCCAGCTCATCCCTCCCAGGACAGAGACAGAACACTGAAGCTTTCTTT
-,TRBJ1-1,TRBV7-9,many,CASSLWNTEAFF,TGTGCCAGCAGCCTCTGGAACACTGAAGCTTTCTTT
-,TRBJ1-1,TRBV18,few,CASSPFEDTRTEAFF,TGTGCCAGCTCACCATTCGAGGACACTCGAACTGAAGCTTTCTTT
-,TRBJ1-3,TRBV18,few,CASSPRPDSGNTIYF,TGTGCCAGCTCACCACGGCCCGATTCTGGAAACACCATATATTTT
TRBD2,TRBJ2-7,TRBV7-2,-,CASSFASGSHDEQYF,TGTGCCAGCAGCTTTGCTAGCGGGAGTCACGACGAGCAGTACTTC
-,TRBJ2-7,TRBV28,many,CASSINPGQQHF,TGTGCCAGCAGTATTAATCCGGGCCAGCAACACTTC
TRBD1,TRBJ2-7,TRBV7-3,few,CASSWDRAGELYF,TGTGCCAGCAGCTGGGACAGGGCCGGGGAGCTGTACTTC
-,TRBJ2-7,TRBV6-5,-,CASGDRDRYEQYF,TGCGCCAGCGGGGACCGGGACAGGTACGAGCAGTACTTC
TRBD1,TRBJ2-7,TRBV7-9,many,CASTNTGTATYEQYF,TGTGCCAGCACCAATACTGGGACAGCAACCTACGAGCAGTACTTC
TRBD2,TRBJ2-5,TRBV7-2,-,CASSRWAGLAVKTQYF,TGTGCCAGCAGCCGATGGGCGGGACTAGCGGTAAAGACCCAGTACTTC
TRBD2,TRBJ2-2,TRBV5-1,many,CASSPLAGNTGELFF,TGCGCCAGCAGCCCACTAGCGGGAAACACCGGGGAGCTGTTTTTT
TRBD2,TRBJ2-1,TRBV14,few,CASSQDQGAGGENEQFF,TGTGCCAGCAGCCAAGATCAGGGAGCGGGAGGTGAGAATGAGCAGTTCTTC
-,TRBJ1-3,TRBV2,-,CASSEERPSGNTIYF,TGTGCCAGCAGTGAAGAAAGACCCTCTGGAAACACCATATATTTT
-,TRBJ1-4,TRBV7-2,many,CASSPRDIWGEKLFF,TGTGCCAGCAGCCCACGGGACATCTGGGGTGAAAAACTGTTTTTT
-,TRBJ2-2,TRBV7-9,-,CARGILNTGELFF,TGCGCCAGAGGGATTTTGAACACCGGGGAGCTGTTTTTT
-,TRBJ1-1,TRBV7-3,-,CASSFGGDAFF,TGTGCCAGCAGCTTTGGAGGGGATGCTTTCTTT
-,TRBJ1-1,TRBV20-1,many,CSATPRRKALKAFF,TGCAGTGCTACACCGCGACGGAAGGCCCTTAAAGCTTTCTTT
TRBD1,TRBJ1-2,TRBV28,-,CATTGQGDDYGYTF,TGTGCCACCACGGGACAGGGAGATGACTATGGCTACACCTTC
TRBD1,TRBJ1-1,TRBV7-9,-,CASSVHPGGEVNTEAFF,TGTGCCAGCAGCGTCCATCCAGGGGGCGAGGTGAACACTGAAGCTTTCTTT
-,TRBJ2-7,TRBV7-2,-,CASSLAVKPYEQYF,TGCGCCAGCAGCTTGGCCGTCAAGCCCTACGAGCAGTACTTC
-,TRBJ2-7,TRBV5-1,many,CASSRGQDHSYEQYF,TGCGCCAGCAGCCGGGGACAAGACCACTCCTACGAGCAGTACTTC
-,TRBJ1-5,TRBV15,-,CATSSPGTGQPQHF,TGTGCCACCAGCAGTCCCGGGACGGGTCAGCCCCAGCATTTT
TRBD1,TRBJ1-2,TRBV11-2,-,CASRRGTENIMGGYTF,TGTGCCAGCAGGCGCGGGACAGAGAATATTATGGGTGGCTACACCTTC
-,TRBJ1-1,TRBV28,-,CASSPPQEINTEAFF,TGTGCCAGCAGTCCCCCACAGGAGATTAACACTGAAGCTTTCTTT
-,TRBJ2-7,TRBV20-1,many,CSASGGLADFYEQYF,TGCAGTGCCTCAGGGGGCCTAGCGGACTTCTACGAGCAGTACTTC
-,TRBJ1-4,TRBV2,many,CASRGDPSEKLFF,TGTGCCAGCAGGGGGGACCCGAGTGAAAAACTGTTTTTT